The source of this TCR beta chain is a study of blood T cells in healthy people across ages (dated by TCRdb to the mid-2010s). Broadly, across the study: In model experiments, roughly one uniquely barcoded TCR beta cDNA molecule per two T cells was captured by template switching. Donors of different ages were randomly distributed across sequencing lanes to avoid experimental bias. Donors were grouped into four age groups: young (average roughly 15 years), middle-aged (39), aged (about 60) and long-lived (approximately 78). For two donors (one aged 18 to 29 and one aged 80 or older), the study analyzed two additional independent replicas of 1 million unique cDNA reads from the same blood draw. Age-related changes in TCR beta repertoire diversity were measured in the study by deep sequencing normalized with unique cDNA molecular identifiers. The research as a whole found: As age increased, observed TCR beta diversity per million T cells dropped in a roughly linear way, and a significant reduction was already evident by age 40. Estimates of total diversity from one million sequenced T cells were regarded as lower bounds and underestimates. Because profiling used bulk unsorted PBMCs, naive and antigen-experienced compartments could not be compared conclusively. Compared with the aged group, the long-lived group had more naive CD4+ T cells, fewer expanded clones and increased TCR diversity, a pattern suggesting age selection. Because donor CMV infection status was unknown, age-related changes in expanded clonotypes were potentially confounded. There was a strong correlation between observed TCR beta diversity and the percentage of naive T cells measured by flow cytometry.

To prepare the library, 5' RACE was applied. Data came from an Illumina HiSeq 2500. A second PCR of about 6 to 12 cycles was run with a J-beta primer mix and a sample-barcoded 5' primer. A unique molecular identifier was introduced onto each TCR beta cDNA molecule by a template-switch 5' adaptor carrying 12 random nucleotides. Each sample yielded at least 3 million CDR3-containing paired-end reads. First-strand cDNA synthesis was performed from all RNA using the Mint cDNA synthesis kit, with priming by a TRBC-specific oligonucleotide. Following uracil-DNA glycosylase treatment, all cDNA underwent a first 18-cycle PCR with the universal primers M1SS and BC2_uni_R. On the study's bioinformatics: For normalization, 1 million high-quality reads, each with a distinct molecular identifier, were randomly selected from each sample. Instead of being binned into consensus sequences, reads with shared molecular identifiers were discarded. MiTCR, run with a Q25 quality threshold and the strictest error-elimination algorithm, handled CDR3 identification, clonotype clustering and error correction. Lower-bound total TCR beta diversity was estimated with a nonparametric unseen species model using Euler transformation. TCRdb cleaned the public reads at Q25 with fastp, built clones with MiXCR and kept in-frame beta chains. When rows share a CDR3 protein, they turn into one entry using the most common DNA and genes. What appears here as the V and J calls and clone size reflects TCRdb's work, not the paper's. Present in this sample are 550,000 to 750,000 distinct CDR3 sequences, 20% to 25% of which were seen just once. Under 4% of the sample rests with the top ten.

To note about this clonotype: The antigen it recognizes is unknown. Base quality data are lacking; no much larger clone is found one base away.

Systemically healthy Caucasian individuals from Russia, 39 in total and aged about 6 to 95 years, were included as donors. About 9.6 milliliters of peripheral blood were collected from each donor into EDTA-treated Vacutainer tubes. Ficoll-Paque density-gradient centrifugation was used to isolate PBMCs, with at least 7 million obtained per sample. Total RNA, at least 5.5 micrograms per sample, was extracted from PBMCs with Trizol reagent. The percentages of naive CD45RAhigh/CD27high T cells were determined by flow cytometry on a PBMC aliquot from every donor. The receptor comes from a man aged 70 or older in good health. The sample taken for sequencing was blood.

The DNA reads TGCAGTGCTAGAGACGGCGGGAGTGGGGATGAGCAGTTCTTC. Translated, it gives CSARDGGSGDEQFF. The sequence is built from TRBV20-1 and TRBJ2-1; 7 bases in the junction line up with TRBD2. Here V drops 0 bases and J drops 8 bases, and the junction holds 7 bases not matched to any gene. According to the germline V gene (reference sequence), CDR1 reads DFQATT and CDR2 reads SNEGSKA. The CDR3, cysteine through phenylalanine, is 14 amino acids long. The DNA shown is the 42-base CDR3, in frame from base 1.